This T cell receptor (beta chain) derives from a study of cytotoxic CD8 clonotypes in ibrutinib-treated CLL. About the study: The group held 11 relapsed/refractory and around 15 treatment-naive patients, with roughly 17 IGHV unmutated. Study-wide points: Clonality rose at ibrutinib response and fell back toward baseline at progression.

Germline assignment: CDR1 SGHRS and CDR2 YFSETQ. Unmatched junction bases numbered 8, after V lost 5 bases and J lost 8 bases. CDR3 size: 14 residues. The table came from immunoSEQ multiplex PCR; TCRdb's copy has only in-frame clones and leaves some out. The repertoire holds approximately 50,000 clones, with 60% to 80% as singletons. In this sample, this clone turned up a few times. The antigen is unknown. The receptor's source is a human donor with chronic lymphocytic leukemia. The chain carries TRBV5-1 and TRBJ2-2; 8 bases map to TRBD1. Sequencing used PBMCs, obtained after 12 months of ibrutinib treatment. The CDR3 coding sequence is TGCGCCAGCAGACTGGCAGGGGGCTCAGGGGAGCTGTTTTTT. This encodes CASRLAGGSGELFF.